Below, 9 T cell receptor beta chains from the same sample are listed, as sequenced in a study of T cell responses to AZD1222 COVID-19 vaccine (dated by TCRdb to the early 2020s). Library prep was done by the immunoSEQ multiplex PCR assay. TCRdb mirrors the immuneACCESS table, restricted to in-frame sequences. Some clones are absent from its copies; in checked studies, under half trace to an unresolved V gene, and the reason for the others is unknown. The sample has 45,000 or so clones on record, about 90% of them singletons. Of the sample, about 40% falls within the top ten clones. What the time point label conveys for this sample: about 28 days (+/-7) after the second vaccine dose. The sample consisted of peripheral blood, taken 28 days after the second AZD1222 dose. Receptor source: an adult who received the AZD1222 COVID-19 vaccine.

V is TRBV12-3 or TRBV12-4 and J is TRBJ2-7; no reliable D call. The CDR3 spans 12 residues. V was shortened by 6 bases and J by 5 bases, with 11 bases between the two germline ends. The CDR3 spells CASRGIEDEQYF. The CDR3 DNA reads as TGTGCCAGCAGGGGGATCGAGGACGAGCAGTACTTC.

V is TRBV9 and J is TRBJ1-1; possibly TRBD1 for D (5 bases). There are 16 residues in the CDR3. In germline, CDR1 is SGDLS, CDR2 YYNGEE. Trimming removed 3 bases from V and 0 bases from J, with 15 bases in between. This CDR3 reads CASSATGGTVNTEAFF. CDR3 coding DNA: TGTGCCAGCAGCGCCACAGGTGGGACGGTGAACACTGAAGCTTTCTTT.

This chain joins TRBV9 and TRBJ1-2; TRBD1 matches at 11 bases. CDR3 size: 16 residues. The V gene end was trimmed by 3 bases and the J gene end by 3 bases; junction bases not matched to a gene: 7. Per germline, CDR1 SGDLS and CDR2 YYNGEE. CDR3 in DNA: TGTGCCAGCAGCGAGAGGACAGGGGGCAAGGACTATGGCTACACCTTC. This gives the protein CASSERTGGKDYGYTF.

The chain joins TRBV7-2 to TRBJ2-7; 12 positions match TRBD2. The CDR3 runs 16 residues. Germline CDR1 and CDR2: SGHTA and FQGNSA. With V trimmed by 4 bases and J by 2 bases, 6 bases remained unmatched. Here the CDR3 reads CASSSASGGGAYEQYF. In nucleotides, the CDR3 is TGTGCCAGCAGCTCGGCTAGCGGGGGGGGAGCCTACGAGCAGTACTTC.

This sequence joins TRBV5-3 and TRBJ2-5, with D perhaps matching TRBD2 (6 bases). TRBV5-3 is an ORF, and what it does is uncertain. This CDR3 spans 16 amino acids. The V end was cut by 4 bases, the J end by 3 bases, with 19 bases between. CDR3 sequence: CARSPDRGTGKETQYF. As DNA, the CDR3 is TGTGCCAGAAGCCCAGACCGGGGGACGGGTAAAGAGACCCAGTACTTC.

This clone has a single count. The chain combines TRBV10-1 with TRBJ1-3, with D perhaps matching TRBD1 (5 bases). CDR3 length: 16 residues. With 3 bases removed from V and 0 bases from J, the gap between germline ends came to 12 bases. Germline CDR1 is WNHNN and CDR2 is SYGVQD (reference sequence). The CDR3 loop is CASSEFGGNSGNTIYF. Here the CDR3 DNA reads TGCGCCAGCAGTGAATTTGGGGGTAACTCTGGAAACACCATATATTTT.

This clone was detected only once. The chain employs TRBV5-4 and TRBJ1-3; TRBD1 is a possible D gene (5 bases). V lost 5 bases and J 2 bases, leaving 14 bases between the germline ends. CDR3 length: 15 amino acids. Per germline, CDR1 SGHNT and CDR2 YYREEE (reference sequence). In DNA form, the CDR3 reads TGTGCCAGCAGTTCCGGGACCTCGACTGGAAACACCATATATTTT. As protein: CASSSGTSTGNTIYF. The whole variable domain, filled in from reference TRBV5-4 and TRBJ1-3, reads ETGVTQSPTHLIKTRGQQVTLRCSSQSGHNTVSWYQQALGQGPQFIFQYYREEENGRGNFPPRFSGLQFPNYSSELNVNALELDDSALYLCASSSGTSTGNTIYFGEGSWLTVV.

This chain links TRBV6-5 with TRBJ1-4; D is ambiguous. There are 15 residues in the CDR3. Looked up from germline, CDR1 is MNHEY and CDR2 is SVGAGI. V lost 0 bases and J lost 3, with 8 bases in between. The CDR3 nucleotides are TGTGCCAGCAGTTACTCGGGCAAGGCTAATGAAAAACTGTTTTTT. Protein product: CASSYSGKANEKLFF.

The genes are TRBV5-1 and TRBJ1-1; 11 bases align to TRBD1. CDR3 length equals 14 residues. Germline values: CDR1 SGHRS, CDR2 YFSETQ. The V segment lost 7 bases and the J segment 5 bases; nucleotides outside the gene matches: 7. CDR3 amino acids: CASVLGQGDTEAFF. The CDR3 bases are TGCGCCAGCGTCCTGGGACAGGGGGATACTGAAGCTTTCTTT.